This T cell receptor (beta chain) comes out of a study of technical replicates of blood from a handful of donors. The CDR3 spans 15 residues. V lost 0 bases to trimming and J lost 4 bases, with 13 bases between them. Germline-derived CDR1 and CDR2 are PRHDT and FYEKMQ (reference sequence). The repertoire was sequenced with immunoSEQ multiplex PCR; TCRdb's copy has only in-frame clones and lacks some. The data show around 79,000 clones, with roughly 94% seen just once and around 0.26% held by the top ten. Sequencing was performed on T cells isolated from PBMCs. The TCR was taken from a human donor in good health. The gene calls are TRBV13 and TRBJ2-7; possibly TRBD1 for D (5 bases). CDR3 bases: TGTGCCAGCAGCTTAGGGGGGCCTGTGGGTTACGAGCAGTACTTC. Translating it yields CASSLGGPVGYEQYF.